The subject of this entry is one T cell receptor (beta chain). What it binds is unknown. The time point denotes: pretreatment peripheral blood. Per germline, CDR1 SGHNT and CDR2 YENEEA. The CDR3 runs 16 residues. The J segment lost 8 bases and the V segment lost 5 bases, leaving 12 bases of the junction unmatched. This record belongs to a study of PD-L1 blockade in urothelial cancer. Study-wide background: Dosed intravenously at 1,200 mg every 3 weeks, atezolizumab was initiated by patients around 2014. Blood analysis took place 3 weeks (second dose) and 6 weeks after treatment start. Counts from blood samples showed a median of 141,255 T cells. Study-wide results and caveats: It was durable-benefit patients whose tumor-associated blood clones expanded more at 3 weeks.

Clones were read by immunoSEQ multiplex PCR, and TCRdb kept only the in-frame ones, dropping some. The table records just over 50,000 clones, around 75% of them present only once. V gene TRBV11-3 combines with J gene TRBJ2-2; 9 bases line up with TRBD2. The specimen was PBMCs, collected around atezolizumab (anti-PD-L1) treatment. The sequence was collected from a man aged 70 or older with urothelial cancer. CDR3 sequence: CASSLFLAGLGGELFF. CDR3 bases: TGTGCCAGCAGCCTTTTTCTAGCGGGACTCGGGGGGGAGCTGTTTTTT.